A selection of T cell receptor beta chains follows, all from one sample in a study of OX40 agonist ivuxolimab in advanced cancers. Clones were sequenced by immunoSEQ multiplex PCR, and TCRdb holds only the in-frame ones, with some missing. Of 60,000 to 80,000 clones in the sample, less than 85% are singletons; the top ten hold 11%. The input for sequencing was CD4+ or CD8+ T cells sorted from blood, taken in a trial of the OX40 agonist ivuxolimab. These receptors all stem from an adult with an advanced solid tumor such as melanoma, head and neck, liver or kidney cancer. The CDR3 runs from the conserved cysteine through the conserved F or W. Each record gives: CDR3 protein, J gene, V gene, CDR3 length.

CDR3aa: CASRGTGANYGYTF
j_gene: TRBJ1-2
v_gene: TRBV27
len: 14

CDR3aa: CSVGGLPYNEQFF
j_gene: TRBJ2-1
v_gene: TRBV29-1
len: 13

CDR3aa: CASSDTGTGEVELFF
j_gene: TRBJ1-4
v_gene: TRBV25-1
len: 15

CDR3aa: CASRGTASTEAFF
j_gene: TRBJ1-1
v_gene: TRBV5-1
len: 13

CDR3aa: CAISEPPGLGLYNEQFF
j_gene: TRBJ2-1
v_gene: TRBV10-3
len: 17

CDR3aa: CASSLDYEQYF
j_gene: TRBJ2-7
v_gene: TRBV7-9
len: 11

CDR3aa: CASSESVTEAFF
j_gene: TRBJ1-1
v_gene: TRBV2
len: 12

CDR3aa: CASSLVFSGYNEKLFF
j_gene: TRBJ1-4
v_gene: TRBV7-9
len: 16

CDR3aa: CASSQDPLAGGVGDTQYF
j_gene: TRBJ2-3
v_gene: TRBV4-3
len: 18

CDR3aa: CASSSGNQPQHF
j_gene: TRBJ1-5
v_gene: TRBV27
len: 12

CDR3aa: CASSIGQWIQETQYF
j_gene: TRBJ2-5
v_gene: TRBV19
len: 15

CDR3aa: CASSDSDFNEQFF
j_gene: TRBJ2-1
v_gene: TRBV6-4
len: 13

CDR3aa: CAISSTDRGTDTQYF
j_gene: TRBJ2-3
v_gene: TRBV10-3
len: 15

CDR3aa: CASSVSVGGYTF
j_gene: TRBJ1-2
v_gene: TRBV9
len: 12

CDR3aa: CASSKLGQGTVSTEAFF
j_gene: TRBJ1-1
v_gene: TRBV5-5
len: 17

CDR3aa: CASSESSGRGSPLHF
j_gene: TRBJ1-6
v_gene: TRBV6-1
len: 15

CDR3aa: CASSQVGVGGGGTEAFF
j_gene: TRBJ1-1
v_gene: TRBV4-1
len: 17

CDR3aa: CASSQDRVGSYNSPLHF
j_gene: TRBJ1-6
v_gene: TRBV4-3
len: 17

CDR3aa: CASSTLGGNAYEQYF
j_gene: TRBJ2-7
v_gene: TRBV27
len: 15

CDR3aa: CASADQGHSYNEQFF
j_gene: TRBJ2-1
v_gene: TRBV27
len: 15

CDR3aa: CASRHGTGIPYEQYF
j_gene: TRBJ2-7
v_gene: TRBV11-1
len: 15

CDR3aa: CASSPQAHEQFF
j_gene: TRBJ2-1
v_gene: TRBV18
len: 12

CDR3aa: CASSWTGGNEQFF
j_gene: TRBJ2-1
v_gene: TRBV5-4
len: 13

CDR3aa: CASSLSQGPANTEAFF
j_gene: TRBJ1-1
v_gene: TRBV5-5
len: 16

CDR3aa: CASRGQVRGNTIYF
j_gene: TRBJ1-3
v_gene: TRBV19
len: 14

CDR3aa: CASSAGQGETGELFF
j_gene: TRBJ2-2
v_gene: TRBV6-4
len: 15

CDR3aa: CASSEPRTLQETQYF
j_gene: TRBJ2-5
v_gene: TRBV2
len: 15

CDR3aa: CASSPPGRLGTGNTIYF
j_gene: TRBJ1-3
v_gene: TRBV18
len: 17

CDR3aa: CAKRQGLNTGELFF
j_gene: TRBJ2-2
v_gene: TRBV2
len: 14

CDR3aa: CASSAQRGLAGSADTQYF
j_gene: TRBJ2-3
v_gene: TRBV27
len: 18

CDR3aa: CASSQPDSVSNIQYF
j_gene: TRBJ2-4
v_gene: TRBV4-1
len: 15

CDR3aa: CASTPPGGWGNQPQHF
j_gene: TRBJ1-5
v_gene: TRBV28
len: 16

CDR3aa: CASSPPAGDVGGNTIYF
j_gene: TRBJ1-3
v_gene: TRBV18
len: 17

CDR3aa: CSPREGLETQYF
j_gene: TRBJ2-5
v_gene: TRBV29-1
len: 12

CDR3aa: CASSLGRTAGGEQYF
j_gene: TRBJ2-7
v_gene: TRBV4-3
len: 15

CDR3aa: CARSPGTVSPYRTEAFF
j_gene: TRBJ1-1
v_gene: TRBV5-3
len: 17

CDR3aa: CASSLSGGTGGTDTQYF
j_gene: TRBJ2-3
v_gene: TRBV4-3
len: 17

CDR3aa: CAWSVLEVGSLDRYTF
j_gene: TRBJ1-2
v_gene: TRBV30
len: 16

CDR3aa: CAISGGGVPTDTQYF
j_gene: TRBJ2-3
v_gene: TRBV10-3
len: 15

CDR3aa: CASMGWPLNIQYF
j_gene: TRBJ2-4
v_gene: TRBV19
len: 13

CDR3aa: CASSPGGNTEAFF
j_gene: TRBJ1-1
v_gene: TRBV6-6
len: 13

CDR3aa: CARSPGGDYEQYF
j_gene: NA
v_gene: TRBV5-3
len: 13

CDR3aa: CAAGSGTGDYEQYF
j_gene: TRBJ2-7
v_gene: TRBV5-1
len: 14

CDR3aa: CASSLERTAIYEQYF
j_gene: TRBJ2-7
v_gene: TRBV7-8
len: 15

CDR3aa: CASSSWVGNSPLHF
j_gene: TRBJ1-6
v_gene: TRBV28
len: 14

CDR3aa: CASSSSGSSYEQYF
j_gene: NA
v_gene: TRBV5-1
len: 14

CDR3aa: CATLLWGEPEAFF
j_gene: TRBJ1-1
v_gene: TRBV6-6
len: 13

CDR3aa: CATSRSFSSGANVLTF
j_gene: TRBJ2-6
v_gene: TRBV15
len: 16

CDR3aa: CASRPGTGSYEQYF
j_gene: TRBJ2-7
v_gene: TRBV7-9
len: 14

CDR3aa: CAWRPASQETQYF
j_gene: TRBJ2-5
v_gene: TRBV30
len: 13

CDR3aa: CASSYSRDEAFF
j_gene: TRBJ1-1
v_gene: TRBV6-6
len: 12

CDR3aa: CASQNEKLFF
j_gene: TRBJ1-4
v_gene: TRBV7-3
len: 10

CDR3aa: CASSLGLTGTEAFF
j_gene: TRBJ1-1
v_gene: TRBV5-4
len: 14

CDR3aa: CASSLVGEQFF
j_gene: TRBJ2-1
v_gene: TRBV6-1
len: 11

CDR3aa: CASSIGRTDTQYF
j_gene: TRBJ2-3
v_gene: TRBV19
len: 13

CDR3aa: CASSLDRGPFEQYF
j_gene: TRBJ2-7
v_gene: TRBV5-4
len: 14

CDR3aa: CASSPVGGADTQYF
j_gene: TRBJ2-3
v_gene: TRBV14
len: 14